These 19 T cell receptor beta chains were sequenced from one sample in a study of blood T cell repertoires in COVID-19. Sequencing used immunoSEQ multiplex PCR; TCRdb keeps in-frame clones, though not all of them. The sample carries around 440,000 clones, about 91% recorded once. Specimen: peripheral blood. These receptors all stem from a woman aged 45 to 65 with COVID-19, enrolled during active disease.

The chain combines TRBV5-6 with TRBJ1-2; TRBD1 might be the D (6 bases). There are 13 residues in the CDR3. V dropped 1 base and J dropped 2 bases, with 6 bases sitting between them. Germline lookup yields CDR1 SGHDT and CDR2 YYEEEE. The CDR3 DNA reads TGTGCCAGCAGCTTGCAGGGGAACTATGGCTACACCTTC. It specifies CASSLQGNYGYTF.

CDR3 sequence (DNA): TGTGCCAGCAAGGGGGAACGGGAGCAGTACTTC. It codes for CASKGEREQYF. V usage is TRBV2 and J usage is TRBJ2-7; possible D gene TRBD1, 6 bases. The germline gives CDR1 SNHLY, CDR2 FYNNEI. V lost 7 bases to trimming and J lost 7 bases, with 11 bases between them. This CDR3 is built from 11 residues. Together with reference TRBV2 and TRBJ2-7, the CDR3 gives the full variable domain: EPEVTQTPSHQVTQMGQEVILRCVPISNHLYFYWYRQILGQKVEFLVSFYNNEISEKSEIFDDQFSVERPDGSNFTLKIRSTKLEDSAMYFCASKGEREQYFGPGTRLTVT.

The chain links TRBV11-3 to TRBJ2-3, with 13 bases identical to TRBD2. The CDR3 runs to 16 residues. Germline loops: CDR1 SGHNT, CDR2 YENEEA. The junction had 6 bases not matched to a gene; V was cut back by 5 bases and J by 4 bases. CDR3 bases: TGTGCCAGCAGCACCGGACTAGCGGGGGAGGCAGATACGCAGTATTTT. This translates into CASSTGLAGEADTQYF.

CDR3 coding DNA: TGTGCCAGCACAAGGACTCGTCTCTATGGCTACACCTTC. This translates into CASTRTRLYGYTF. The gene calls are TRBV2 and TRBJ1-2; no definite D call. V was clipped by 7 bases and J by 4 bases, with 13 bases between them. The CDR3 contains 13 residues. Germline values: CDR1 SNHLY, CDR2 FYNNEI.

The J gene is TRBJ1-1, the V gene TRBV18; tentative D call: TRBD1 (6 bases). Per the germline V gene, CDR1 is KGHSH and CDR2 is LQKENI. The CDR3 consists of 15 residues. The V and J ends lost 1 base and 6 bases respectively, with 15 bases between them. CDR3 protein: CASSPQQGSDSEAFF. In DNA form, the CDR3 reads TGTGCCAGCTCACCACAGCAGGGGTCGGATTCTGAAGCTTTCTTT.

V is TRBV7-2 and J is TRBJ2-7; 9 nucleotides align to TRBD1. Germline V CDR1 and CDR2: SGHTA, FQGNSA. The trim removed 3 bases at V and 7 bases at J, leaving 7 bases unmatched. This CDR3 contains 14 residues. In nucleotides, the CDR3 is TGTGCCAGCAGCTTGGGGGACAGGGTGAGGGAGCAGTACTTC. Amino acids: CASSLGDRVREQYF.

This clone was found a few times. The chain carries TRBV5-5 and TRBJ1-1, with D unresolved. CDR1 and CDR2 (germline): SGHKS, YYEKEE (reference sequence). The CDR3 is 14 residues long. Trimming shortened V by 0 bases and J by 4 bases, and 10 bases separated the two germline ends. CDR3 loop: CASSLEGVITEAFF. CDR3 bases: TGTGCCAGCAGCTTGGAGGGAGTGATCACTGAAGCTTTCTTT.

This chain uses TRBV7-9 with TRBJ2-3, with 7 bases fitting TRBD1. This CDR3 region has 15 residues. With 4 bases clipped from V and 3 bases from J, the junction kept 7 bases outside the gene matches. Germline V lookup: CDR1 SEHNR, CDR2 FQNEAQ (reference sequence). The CDR3 nucleotides read TGTGCCAGCAGCTCCACAGGGGTAGAGACAGATACGCAGTATTTT. Amino acid sequence: CASSSTGVETDTQYF.

This chain uses TRBV9 with TRBJ2-7; 7 bases align to TRBD2. After removal of 4 bases from V and 0 bases from J, the junction contained 7 bases not matched to a gene. CDR1 SGDLS and CDR2 YYNGEE come from the germline V gene. This CDR3 has 15 amino acids. For the CDR3, the DNA is TGTGCCAGCAGCCCAGGAGCGGGGAGCTCCTACGAGCAGTACTTC. Translating it yields CASSPGAGSSYEQYF.

The sample holds one count of this clone. This sequence joins TRBV3-1 (or the pseudogene TRBV3-2) and TRBJ1-5; 8 nucleotides agree with TRBD1. Germline CDR1 reads LGHDT; CDR2 reads YNNKEL (reference sequence). V was pared by 1 base and J by 9 bases, with 5 bases of the junction left unmatched. This CDR3 region has 14 residues. This chain's CDR3 is CASSQVLTGGPQHF. CDR3 coding DNA: TGTGCCAGCAGCCAAGTCCTTACAGGGGGGCCCCAGCATTTT.

The V and J genes are TRBV9 and TRBJ1-4, with 9 bases identical to TRBD1. V gave up 2 bases and J gave up 3 bases; unmatched junction bases: 8. The germline gives CDR1 SGDLS, CDR2 YYNGEE. The CDR3 has 17 amino acids. In DNA form, the CDR3 reads TGTGCCAGCAGCGTGGGAGACAGGGGGGTGGCTAATGAAAAACTGTTTTTT. Residues: CASSVGDRGVANEKLFF.

The V call is TRBV24-1, the J call TRBJ1-5, with D perhaps matching TRBD1 (5 bases). CDR1 and CDR2 from the germline V gene are KGHDR and SFDVKD. V shed 4 bases and J shed 1 base, with 10 bases lying between them. CDR3 length: 15 residues. DNA for the CDR3: TGTGCCACCAGTGAGGTGGGGGGGAGCAATCAGCCCCAGCATTTT. Translated: CATSEVGGSNQPQHF.

The rearrangement joins TRBV13 to TRBJ1-2, with TRBD1 matching over 11 bases. Trimming removed 5 bases from V and 4 bases from J; junction bases left unmatched: 15. The CDR3 spans 18 residues. CDR1 PRHDT and CDR2 FYEKMQ come from the germline V gene (reference sequence). DNA for the CDR3: TGTGCCAGCAGCGACGGGGGGGACAGGGGGTCTCCCGGCTATGGCTACACCTTC. This encodes CASSDGGDRGSPGYGYTF.

The V call is TRBV5-6, the J call TRBJ2-4; TRBD1 matches at 9 bases. Trimming took 4 bases from V and 15 from J; bases not matched to a gene: 11. Looked up from germline, CDR1 is SGHDT and CDR2 is YYEEEE. The CDR3 is made up of 13 amino acids. The CDR3 loop reads CASSLNVQGAWYF. CDR3 bases: TGTGCCAGCAGCCTTAACGTACAGGGGGCATGGTACTTC. Combining the CDR3 with reference TRBV5-6 and TRBJ2-4 gives the whole variable domain DAGVTQSPTHLIKTRGQQVTLRCSPKSGHDTVSWYQQALGQGPQFIFQYYEEEERQRGNFPDRFSGHQFPNYSSELNVNALLLGDSALYLCASSLNVQGAWYFGAGTRLSVL.

The chain recombines TRBV11-2 with TRBJ1-1, with D perhaps TRBD1 (6 bases). This CDR3 comprises 17 residues. V was trimmed by 5 bases and J by 0 bases, leaving 19 bases between them. Looked up from germline, CDR1 is SGHAT and CDR2 is FQNNGV. CDR3 coding DNA: TGTGCCAGCAGCCCTGGTAGGGGGGGCTTGGTGAACACTGAAGCTTTCTTT. This translates into CASSPGRGGLVNTEAFF.

V and J are TRBV30 and TRBJ1-4; D possibly corresponds to TRBD1 (6 bases). The germline V gene has CDR1 GTSNPN and CDR2 SVGIG (reference sequence). The CDR3 runs 15 residues. Trimming shortened V by 0 bases and J by 10 bases, and 18 bases separated the two germline ends. Here the CDR3 DNA reads TGTGCCTGGAGTGTAAACCGACAGGACTTCGGAAAACTGTTTTTT. Protein sequence: CAWSVNRQDFGKLFF. The full variable domain, its missing parts supplied by reference TRBV30 and TRBJ1-4, is SQTIHQWPATLVQPVGSPLSLECTVEGTSNPNLYWYRQAAGRGLQLLFYSVGIGQISSEVPQNLSASRPQDRQFILSSKKLLLSDSGFYLCAWSVNRQDFGKLFFGSGTQLSVL.

This clone showed up just a few times. The V call is TRBV14, the J call TRBJ2-7; D perhaps matches TRBD1 (5 bases). In germline, CDR1 is SGHDN, CDR2 FVKESK. With 6 bases removed from V and 4 bases from J, the gap between germline ends came to 7 bases. CDR3 length equals 11 residues. The DNA for the CDR3 is TGTGCCAGCAGTCCAGGGTACGAGCAGTACTTC. Translation gives CASSPGYEQYF.

The V and J genes are TRBV2 and TRBJ1-3; D may be TRBD1 (5 bases). V was pared by 0 bases and J by 8 bases, with 14 bases between. The CDR3 has 15 amino acids. Germline CDR1 and CDR2: SNHLY and FYNNEI. CDR3 coding DNA: TGTGCCAGCAGTGAAGCGCTTCCGGGACTCGACACCATATATTTT. It yields the protein CASSEALPGLDTIYF.

A single count supports this clone. The gene calls are TRBV6-1 and TRBJ2-3, with 7 bases aligning to TRBD2. The CDR3 has 15 residues. The germline gives CDR1 MNHNS, CDR2 SASEGT. Trimming at V came to 3 bases and at J to 2 bases, leaving 5 bases not matched to a gene. Here the CDR3 DNA reads TGTGCCAGCAGTGAGACGGGGGGAATCACAGATACGCAGTATTTT. This codes for CASSETGGITDTQYF.